This entry concerns a single T cell receptor (beta chain). The antigen is unknown. PCR was performed using 60 Vbeta and 13 Jbeta primers. Measured with immunoSEQ multiplex PCR; TCRdb has only the in-frame clones, and not every one. The sample holds about 160,000 clones, approximately 80% seen once. This entry comes from a study of cytomegalovirus exposure and HLA in healthy donors. Study summary: Some 91 million unique TCRs from HLA-typed donors were held in an early release of data. Most genotyped donors, 65% to 85% of 398, had Caucasian-associated genetic ancestry.

General study findings and limits: According to a later analysis, most TCR beta chains associated with CMV appeared HLA-restricted.

CDR3 length: 18 amino acids. The receptor's source is a young woman in good health and CMV-seropositive. J is TRBJ1-2 and V is TRBV21-1; the table's TRBD1 call for D was not verified on the DNA. TRBV21-1 is classified as a pseudogene. Sequencing was done on a sample of PBMCs. The CDR3 DNA reads TGTGCCAGCAGCAAAGAGGGGGACAGGAGGGGGGTTAACTATGGCTACACCTTC. Its protein product is CASSKEGDRRGVNYGYTF.